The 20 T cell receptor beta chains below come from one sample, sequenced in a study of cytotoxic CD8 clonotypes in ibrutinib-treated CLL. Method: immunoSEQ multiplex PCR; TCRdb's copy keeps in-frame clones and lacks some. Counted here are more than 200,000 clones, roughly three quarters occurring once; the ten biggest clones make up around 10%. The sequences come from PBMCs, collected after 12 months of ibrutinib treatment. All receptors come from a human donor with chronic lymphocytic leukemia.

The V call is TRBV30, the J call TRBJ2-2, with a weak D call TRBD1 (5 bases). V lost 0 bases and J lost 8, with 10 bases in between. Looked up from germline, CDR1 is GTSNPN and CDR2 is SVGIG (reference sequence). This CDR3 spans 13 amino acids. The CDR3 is CAWSVGLLGELFF. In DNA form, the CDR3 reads TGTGCCTGGAGTGTGGGGCTCTTGGGGGAGCTGTTTTTT.

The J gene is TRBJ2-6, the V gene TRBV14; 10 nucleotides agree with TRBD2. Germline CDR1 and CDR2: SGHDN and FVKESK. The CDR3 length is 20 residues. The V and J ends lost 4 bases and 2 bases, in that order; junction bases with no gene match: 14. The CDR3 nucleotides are TGTGCCAGCAGCCGGGCTATATTCAGCGGGAGGGCCCCTGGGGCCAACGTCCTGACTTTC. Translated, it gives CASSRAIFSGRAPGANVLTF.

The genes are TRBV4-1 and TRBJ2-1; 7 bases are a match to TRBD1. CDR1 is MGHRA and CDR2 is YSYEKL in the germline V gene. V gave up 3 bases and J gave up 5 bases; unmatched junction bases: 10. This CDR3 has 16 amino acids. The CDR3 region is CASSQATGQFNNEQFF. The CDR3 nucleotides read TGCGCCAGCAGCCAGGCCACGGGACAGTTTAACAATGAGCAGTTCTTC.

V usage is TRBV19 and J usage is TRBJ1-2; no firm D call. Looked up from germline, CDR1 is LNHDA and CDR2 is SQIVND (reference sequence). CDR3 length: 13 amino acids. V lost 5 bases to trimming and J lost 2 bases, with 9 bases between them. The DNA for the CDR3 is TGTGCCAGTAGTCGGGAGGTAAACTATGGCTACACCTTC. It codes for CASSREVNYGYTF.

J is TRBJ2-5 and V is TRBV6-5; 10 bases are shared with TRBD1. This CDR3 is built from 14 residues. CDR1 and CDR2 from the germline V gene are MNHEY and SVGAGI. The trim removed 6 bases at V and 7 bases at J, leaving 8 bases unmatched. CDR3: CASSHDRGRGTQYF. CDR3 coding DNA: TGTGCCAGCAGCCACGACAGGGGGCGTGGGACCCAGTACTTC.

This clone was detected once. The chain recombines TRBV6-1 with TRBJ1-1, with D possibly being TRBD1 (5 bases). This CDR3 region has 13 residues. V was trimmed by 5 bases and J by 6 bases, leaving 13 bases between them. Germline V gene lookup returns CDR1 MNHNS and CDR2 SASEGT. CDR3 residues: CASSPQGLPEAFF. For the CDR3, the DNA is TGTGCCAGCAGTCCCCAGGGACTACCTGAAGCTTTCTTT.

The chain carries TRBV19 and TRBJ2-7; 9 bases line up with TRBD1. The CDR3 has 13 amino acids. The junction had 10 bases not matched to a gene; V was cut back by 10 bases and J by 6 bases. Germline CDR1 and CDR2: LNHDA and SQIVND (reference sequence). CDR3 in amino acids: CATSGDRVGEQYF. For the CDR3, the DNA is TGTGCCACCTCCGGGGACAGGGTTGGCGAGCAGTACTTC.

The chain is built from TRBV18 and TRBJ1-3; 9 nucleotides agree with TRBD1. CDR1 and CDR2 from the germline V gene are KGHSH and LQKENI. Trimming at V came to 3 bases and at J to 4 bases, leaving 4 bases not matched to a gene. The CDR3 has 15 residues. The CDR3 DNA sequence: TGTGCCAGCTCACCGGGCGGACAGGGGGGAAACACCATATATTTT. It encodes CASSPGGQGGNTIYF.

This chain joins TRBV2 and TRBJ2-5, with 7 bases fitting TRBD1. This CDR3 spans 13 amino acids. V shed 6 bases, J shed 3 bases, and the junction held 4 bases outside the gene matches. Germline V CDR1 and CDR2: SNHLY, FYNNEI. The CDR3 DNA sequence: TGTGCCAGCAGCCCCGGGACAGAAGAGACCCAGTACTTC. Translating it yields CASSPGTEETQYF. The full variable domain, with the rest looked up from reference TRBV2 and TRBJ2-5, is EPEVTQTPSHQVTQMGQEVILRCVPISNHLYFYWYRQILGQKVEFLVSFYNNEISEKSEIFDDQFSVERPDGSNFTLKIRSTKLEDSAMYFCASSPGTEETQYFGPGTRLLVL.

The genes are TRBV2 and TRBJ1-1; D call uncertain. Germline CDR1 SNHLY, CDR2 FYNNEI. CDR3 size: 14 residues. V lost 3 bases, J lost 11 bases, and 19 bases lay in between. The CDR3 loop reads CASSDYGVVMVAFF. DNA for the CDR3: TGTGCCAGCAGTGATTACGGCGTAGTAATGGTTGCTTTCTTT.

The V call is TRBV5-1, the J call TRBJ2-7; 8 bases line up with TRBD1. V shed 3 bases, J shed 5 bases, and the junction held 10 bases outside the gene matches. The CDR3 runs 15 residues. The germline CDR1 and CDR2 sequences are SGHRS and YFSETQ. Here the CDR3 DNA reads TGCGCCAGCAGCTGGACAGGGCACTTACTGGACGAGCAGTACTTC. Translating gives CASSWTGHLLDEQYF.

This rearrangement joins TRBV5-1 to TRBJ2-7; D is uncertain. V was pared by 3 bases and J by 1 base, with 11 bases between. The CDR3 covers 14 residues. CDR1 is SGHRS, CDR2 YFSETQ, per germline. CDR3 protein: CASSYSDGSYEQYF. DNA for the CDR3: TGCGCCAGCAGCTACTCGGACGGATCCTACGAGCAGTACTTC.

CDR3 amino acids: CASSRTSGKYNEQFF. CDR3 coding DNA: TGTGCCAGCAGCAGGACTAGCGGGAAATACAATGAGCAGTTCTTC. The chain joins TRBV27 to TRBJ2-1, with 12 bases lining up with TRBD2. Germline trimming cut 6 bases from V and 4 bases from J; bases unmatched to any gene: 4. CDR1 is MNHEY, CDR2 SMNVEV, per germline (reference sequence). CDR3 length: 15 amino acids.

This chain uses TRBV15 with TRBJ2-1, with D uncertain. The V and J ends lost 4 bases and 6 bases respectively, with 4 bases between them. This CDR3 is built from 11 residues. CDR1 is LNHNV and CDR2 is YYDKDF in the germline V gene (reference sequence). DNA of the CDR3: TGTGCCACCAGCAAGGCCAATGAGCAGTTCTTC. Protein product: CATSKANEQFF.

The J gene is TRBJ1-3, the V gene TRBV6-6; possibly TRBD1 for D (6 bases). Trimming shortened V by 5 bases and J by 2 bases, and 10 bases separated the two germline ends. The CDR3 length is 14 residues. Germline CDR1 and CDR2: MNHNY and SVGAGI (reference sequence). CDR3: CASSPGVPGNTIYF. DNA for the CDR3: TGTGCCAGCAGTCCAGGGGTACCTGGAAACACCATATATTTT.

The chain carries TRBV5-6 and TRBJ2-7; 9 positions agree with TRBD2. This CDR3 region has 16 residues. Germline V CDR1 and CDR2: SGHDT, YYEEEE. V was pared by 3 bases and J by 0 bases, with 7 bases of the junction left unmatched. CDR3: CASSSVGGRGSYEQYF. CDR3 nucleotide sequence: TGTGCCAGCAGCTCCGTAGGCGGGAGGGGCTCCTACGAGCAGTACTTC.

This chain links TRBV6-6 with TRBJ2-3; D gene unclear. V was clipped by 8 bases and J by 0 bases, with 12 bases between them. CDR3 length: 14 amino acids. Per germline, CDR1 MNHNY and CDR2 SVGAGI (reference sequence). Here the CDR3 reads CASRGVTSTDTQYF. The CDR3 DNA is TGTGCCAGCCGCGGAGTCACTAGCACAGATACGCAGTATTTT.

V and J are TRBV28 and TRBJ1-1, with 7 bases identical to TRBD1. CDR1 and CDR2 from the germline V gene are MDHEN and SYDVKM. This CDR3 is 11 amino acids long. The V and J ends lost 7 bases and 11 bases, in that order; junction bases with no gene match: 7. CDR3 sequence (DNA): TGTGCCAGCACCTCAGGGGGAGCTGCTTTCTTT. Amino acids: CASTSGGAAFF.

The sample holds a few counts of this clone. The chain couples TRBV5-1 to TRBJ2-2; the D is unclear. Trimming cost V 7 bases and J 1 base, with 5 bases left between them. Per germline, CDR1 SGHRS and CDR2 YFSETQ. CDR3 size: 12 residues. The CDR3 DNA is TGCGCCAGCGGAAAGAACACCGGGGAGCTGTTTTTT. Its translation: CASGKNTGELFF.

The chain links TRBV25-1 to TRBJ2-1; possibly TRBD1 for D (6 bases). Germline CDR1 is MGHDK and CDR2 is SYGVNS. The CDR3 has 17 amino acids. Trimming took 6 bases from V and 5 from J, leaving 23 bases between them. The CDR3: CASSDQTRGISDNEQFF. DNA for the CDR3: TGTGCCAGCAGCGACCAAACCAGGGGAATTTCGGACAATGAGCAGTTCTTC.